The 22 T cell receptor beta chains below were found in one sample sequenced in a study of identifying expanded T cells in peripheral blood. Data came from immunoSEQ multiplex PCR; TCRdb stores just in-frame clones and leaves some out. The sample lists around 47,000 clones, approximately 86% seen once, with approximately 14% in the top ten. Sequenced: blood. The receptor set was obtained from a person between 18 and 75 years old in good health.

This clone was observed a single time. CDR3 DNA sequence: TGTGCCAGCAGCTTAGTAGCACAGGGGTTCAGTGAGCAGTACTTC. It is translated as CASSLVAQGFSEQYF. V usage is TRBV7-2 and J usage is TRBJ2-7; 7 bases agree with TRBD1. V was clipped by 1 base and J by 7 bases; unmatched bases: 10. This CDR3 spans 15 amino acids. CDR1 is SGHTA and CDR2 is FQGNSA in the germline V gene.

V gene TRBV5-6 combines with J gene TRBJ1-2; possibly TRBD1 for D (6 bases). Germline V CDR1 and CDR2: SGHDT, YYEEEE. The CDR3 contains 13 residues. V lost 6 bases to trimming and J lost 8 bases, with 17 bases between them. In nucleotides, the CDR3 is TGTGCCAGCATCCTTAACAGGGTTGGAGGCTACACCTTC. Its translation is CASILNRVGGYTF.

V usage is TRBV11-2 and J usage is TRBJ2-3; the match to TRBD2 covers 10 bases. Unmatched junction bases numbered 16, after V lost 5 bases and J lost 5 bases. CDR1 is SGHAT, CDR2 FQNNGV, per germline. The CDR3 has 18 amino acids. In DNA form, the CDR3 reads TGTGCCAGCAGCCCGAGACCAGCGGGAGGGCAGTTGAGAGATACGCAGTATTTT. This codes for CASSPRPAGGQLRDTQYF.

The chain carries TRBV6-6 and TRBJ2-7; D perhaps matches TRBD1 (6 bases). The germline gives CDR1 MNHNY, CDR2 SVGAGI (reference sequence). Trimming pared 0 bases from V and 0 bases from J, leaving 12 bases between. The CDR3 spans 16 residues. The CDR3 loop reads CASSYSPLGHSYEQYF. The CDR3 nucleotides are TGTGCCAGCAGTTACTCCCCTTTGGGACACTCCTACGAGCAGTACTTC.

The rearrangement uses TRBV19 and TRBJ1-1, with TRBD1 as a possible D gene (5 bases). The CDR3 contains 13 residues. Between the trimmed V and J ends, which lost 5 bases and 1 base, there was a span of 8 bases. Germline CDR1 reads LNHDA; CDR2 reads SQIVND (reference sequence). Here the CDR3 DNA reads TGTGCCAGTAGTCGGGGGAGGAACACTGAAGCTTTCTTT. It is translated as CASSRGRNTEAFF.

The chain employs TRBV11-3 and TRBJ1-2; TRBD1 aligns across 8 bases. Trimming cost V 1 base and J 7 bases; bases outside gene matches: 11. In germline, CDR1 is SGHNT, CDR2 YENEEA. The CDR3 length is 16 residues. The CDR3 DNA sequence: TGTGCCAGCAGCTTAGTCACGGGACAGGAGAGTGGTGGCTACACCTTC. Translated: CASSLVTGQESGGYTF.

The rearrangement links TRBV7-2 to TRBJ1-2; TRBD1 aligns across 9 bases. The germline V gene encodes CDR1 SGHTA and CDR2 FQGNSA. V lost 1 base to trimming and J lost 7 bases; unmatched junction nucleotides: 10. CDR3 length: 16 amino acids. The CDR3 DNA follows: TGTGCCAGCAGCTTAGGGGTAGGGACAGGGTTCCGTGGCTACACCTTC. Protein: CASSLGVGTGFRGYTF.

V is TRBV19 and J is TRBJ1-1; D may be TRBD1 (5 bases). Germline-derived CDR1 and CDR2 are LNHDA and SQIVND (reference sequence). There are 14 residues in the CDR3. The ends were cut back, 0 bases at V and 1 base at J, with 6 bases in the middle. The CDR3 coding sequence is TGTGCCAGTAGTATAGATAGGGGGAACACTGAAGCTTTCTTT. Amino acids: CASSIDRGNTEAFF. Full variable domain (outside the CDR3, taken from reference TRBV19 and TRBJ1-1): DGGITQSPKYLFRKEGQNVTLSCEQNLNHDAMYWYRQDPGQGLRLIYYSQIVNDFQKGDIAEGYSVSREKKESFPLTVTSAQKNPTAFYLCASSIDRGNTEAFFGQGTRLTVV.

The chain links TRBV7-2 to TRBJ2-7; 8 bases agree with TRBD2. Trimming removed 3 bases from V and 3 bases from J; junction bases left unmatched: 7. Germline CDR1 is SGHTA and CDR2 is FQGNSA. The CDR3 is made up of 15 amino acids. The CDR3 region is CASSLGVSGVYEQYV. The CDR3 nucleotides read TGTGCCAGCAGCTTGGGGGTTAGCGGGGTCTACGAGCAGTACGTC.

The V call is TRBV6-5, the J call TRBJ1-1, with D tentatively TRBD1 (5 bases). This CDR3 is built from 13 residues. Germline V lookup: CDR1 MNHEY, CDR2 SVGAGI. The V and J ends lost 4 bases and 12 bases respectively, with 18 bases between them. The CDR3 loop reads CASSFPGTGETFF. The CDR3 region has the DNA TGTGCCAGCAGTTTTCCCGGGACGGGGGAAACTTTCTTT.

This clone turned up a few times. This chain links TRBV12-5 with TRBJ1-5; D gene ambiguous. Germline V gene sequence: CDR1 LGHNT, CDR2 FRNRAP. The CDR3 is 13 residues long. V lost 6 bases and J lost 7, with 13 bases in between. The CDR3 DNA reads TGTGCTAGTGGCCTCACTGCCAAGCAGCCCCAGCATTTT. Translation gives CASGLTAKQPQHF.

The chain carries TRBV7-6 and TRBJ2-1; tentative D call: TRBD2 (6 bases). Germline V gives CDR1 SGHVS, CDR2 FNYEAQ. Trimming left V 5 bases short and J 14 bases short, with 16 bases between. The CDR3 loop spans 12 amino acids. CDR3 DNA sequence: TGTGCCAGCAGCGGAAGGGACTTTCTTGAGTTCTTC. Encoded protein: CASSGRDFLEFF.

The J gene is TRBJ2-2, the V gene TRBV27; 9 bases align to TRBD1. Losses at the gene ends were 2 bases for V and 1 base for J; bases not matched to a gene: 5. CDR1 is MNHEY, CDR2 SMNVEV, per germline (reference sequence). The CDR3 spans 17 residues. The CDR3 DNA sequence: TGTGCCAGCAGTTTACCACAGGGGGCGCGGAACACCGGGGAGCTGTTTTTT. This sequence encodes CASSLPQGARNTGELFF.

This chain connects TRBV20-1 to TRBJ2-1; D ambiguous. Germline CDR1 DFQATT, CDR2 SNEGSKA (reference sequence). The V gene lost 3 bases and the J gene lost 10 bases, with 7 bases spanning the gap. The CDR3 contains 10 residues. CDR3 loop: CSASEAEQFF. The DNA of the CDR3 is TGCAGTGCTAGTGAGGCGGAGCAGTTCTTC.

The chain employs TRBV6-1 and TRBJ1-1; D gene uncertain. V lost 8 bases and J lost 6, with 16 bases in between. The CDR3 extends over 13 amino acids. The V gene's germline CDR1 is MNHNS and CDR2 SASEGT. The CDR3 DNA follows: TGTGCCAGCTCCAGCCTAGTTCCGTCTGAAGCTTTCTTT. It is translated as CASSSLVPSEAFF.

This chain joins TRBV4-3 and TRBJ2-3; 12 bases fit TRBD2. Germline V CDR1 and CDR2: LGHNA, YSLEER. V lost 1 base to trimming and J lost 4 bases; unmatched junction nucleotides: 12. This CDR3 has 19 residues. This CDR3 reads CASSQATILAGGAPDTQYF. The CDR3 DNA sequence: TGCGCCAGCAGCCAAGCCACAATACTAGCGGGAGGAGCGCCAGATACGCAGTATTTT.

On this clone itself: The same CDR3 is also encoded by other DNA sequences in this sample. V is TRBV6-5 and J is TRBJ2-2; possibly TRBD1 for D (5 bases). The V gene lost 2 bases and the J gene lost 5 bases, with 9 bases spanning the gap. CDR3 length equals 14 residues. Germline V lookup: CDR1 MNHEY, CDR2 SVGAGI. CDR3 DNA sequence: TGTGCCAGCAGTTACGATTCAGGGACCGGGGAGCTGTTTTTT. It is translated as CASSYDSGTGELFF.

This rearrangement joins TRBV4-3 to TRBJ2-1, with TRBD2 matching over 8 bases. CDR1 and CDR2 from the germline V gene are LGHNA and YSLEER. The J segment lost 8 bases and the V segment lost 2 bases, leaving 14 bases of the junction unmatched. The CDR3 has 17 residues. The CDR3 DNA reads TGCGCCAGCAGCCAAAATAGCGGGACCTCCCTTCCGCATGAGCAGTTCTTC. Translation gives CASSQNSGTSLPHEQFF.

This chain connects TRBV5-6 to TRBJ1-1, with 8 bases that match TRBD1. This CDR3 is 13 amino acids long. Per the germline V gene, CDR1 is SGHDT and CDR2 is YYEEEE. Trimming cost V 3 bases and J 3 bases; bases outside gene matches: 1. As DNA, the CDR3 is TGTGCCAGCAGCTCGGACAGGGACACTGAAGCTTTCTTT. It yields the protein CASSSDRDTEAFF.

The chain has TRBV19 and TRBJ1-2; D not certain. Germline CDR1 reads LNHDA; CDR2 reads SQIVND (reference sequence). This CDR3 spans 14 amino acids. Trimming removed 6 bases from V and 0 bases from J, with 11 bases in between. CDR3 bases: TGTGCCAGTAGCCAGAGGCAGTCTAACTATGGCTACACCTTC. It translates to CASSQRQSNYGYTF.

V and J are TRBV7-9 and TRBJ2-3, with D perhaps matching TRBD1 or TRBD2 (6 bases each). Per the germline V gene, CDR1 is SEHNR and CDR2 is FQNEAQ (reference sequence). This CDR3 is built from 17 residues. Trimming left V 2 bases short and J 2 bases short, with 17 bases between. In DNA form, the CDR3 reads TGTGCCAGCAGCTTATCGCGGGGTCGACAGGTCACAGATACGCAGTATTTT. It codes for CASSLSRGRQVTDTQYF.

This chain links TRBV6-5 with TRBJ1-2; no firm D call. Trimming stripped 5 bases from V and 2 bases from J, with 12 bases between. This CDR3 comprises 14 residues. Germline V gives CDR1 MNHEY, CDR2 SVGAGI. The CDR3 loop reads CASSPRSGNYGYTF. The CDR3 region has the DNA TGTGCCAGCAGTCCCCGGTCCGGCAACTATGGCTACACCTTC.